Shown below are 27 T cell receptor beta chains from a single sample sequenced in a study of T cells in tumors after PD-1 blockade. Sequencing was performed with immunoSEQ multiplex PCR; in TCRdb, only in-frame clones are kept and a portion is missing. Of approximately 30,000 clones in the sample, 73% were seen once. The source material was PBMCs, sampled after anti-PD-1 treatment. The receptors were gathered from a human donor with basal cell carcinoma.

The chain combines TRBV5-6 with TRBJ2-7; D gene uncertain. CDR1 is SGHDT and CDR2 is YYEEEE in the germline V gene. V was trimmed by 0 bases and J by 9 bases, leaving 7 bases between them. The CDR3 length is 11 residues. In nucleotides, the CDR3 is TGTGCCAGCAGCTTGGGGGGAAGGCAGTACTTC. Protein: CASSLGGRQYF.

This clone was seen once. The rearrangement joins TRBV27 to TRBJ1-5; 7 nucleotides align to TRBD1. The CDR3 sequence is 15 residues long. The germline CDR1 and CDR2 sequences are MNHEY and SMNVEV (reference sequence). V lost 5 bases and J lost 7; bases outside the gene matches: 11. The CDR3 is CASSPQEGAGQPQHF. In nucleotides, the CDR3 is TGTGCCAGCAGTCCACAGGAGGGGGCAGGCCAGCCCCAGCATTTT.

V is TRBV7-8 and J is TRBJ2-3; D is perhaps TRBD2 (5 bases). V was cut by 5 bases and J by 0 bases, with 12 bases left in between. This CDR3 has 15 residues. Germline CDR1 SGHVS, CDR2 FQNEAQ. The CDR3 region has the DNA TGTGCCAGCAGCCCGAAACTAGATAGCACAGATACGCAGTATTTT. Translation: CASSPKLDSTDTQYF.

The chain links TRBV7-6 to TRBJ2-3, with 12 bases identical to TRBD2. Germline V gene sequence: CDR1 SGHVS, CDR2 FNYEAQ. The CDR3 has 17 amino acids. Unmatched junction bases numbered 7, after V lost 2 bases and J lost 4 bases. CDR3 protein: CASSLRLAGVSSDTQYF. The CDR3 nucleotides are TGTGCCAGCAGCTTAAGACTAGCGGGAGTATCATCAGATACGCAGTATTTT.

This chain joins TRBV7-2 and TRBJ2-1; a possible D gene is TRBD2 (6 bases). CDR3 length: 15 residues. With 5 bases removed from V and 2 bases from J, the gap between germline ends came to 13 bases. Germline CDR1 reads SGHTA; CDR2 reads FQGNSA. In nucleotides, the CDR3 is TGTGCCAGCAGCGTTAGCGGATCCCCCTACAATGAGCAGTTCTTC. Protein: CASSVSGSPYNEQFF.

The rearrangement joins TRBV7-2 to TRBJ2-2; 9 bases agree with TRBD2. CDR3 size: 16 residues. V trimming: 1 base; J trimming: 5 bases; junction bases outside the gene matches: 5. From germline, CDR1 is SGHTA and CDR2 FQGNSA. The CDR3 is CASSLGLAGPTGELFF. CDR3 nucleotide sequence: TGTGCCAGCAGCTTAGGGCTAGCGGGACCGACCGGGGAGCTGTTTTTT.

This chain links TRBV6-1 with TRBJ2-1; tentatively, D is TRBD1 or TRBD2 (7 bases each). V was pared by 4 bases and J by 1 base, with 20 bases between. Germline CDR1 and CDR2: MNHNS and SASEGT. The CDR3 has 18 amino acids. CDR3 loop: CASSGGGTALVSYNEQFF. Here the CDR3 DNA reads TGTGCCAGCAGTGGGGGGGGGACAGCCCTTGTTTCCTACAATGAGCAGTTCTTC.

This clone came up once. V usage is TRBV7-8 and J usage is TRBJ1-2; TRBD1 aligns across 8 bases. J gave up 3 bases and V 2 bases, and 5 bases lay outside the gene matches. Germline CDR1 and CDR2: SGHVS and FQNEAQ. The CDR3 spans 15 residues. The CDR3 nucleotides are TGTGCCAGCAGCTTACGGACAGGGAACGACTATGGCTACACCTTC. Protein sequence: CASSLRTGNDYGYTF.

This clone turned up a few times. CDR3 sequence (DNA): TGTGCCAGCAGCAGTAGCGGGAGGCACCAAGAGACCCAGTACTTC. Its translation is CASSSSGRHQETQYF. J is TRBJ2-5 and V is TRBV7-2; 10 nucleotides agree with TRBD2. V dropped 5 bases and J dropped 0; count of bases not matched to a gene: 3. Per germline, CDR1 SGHTA and CDR2 FQGNSA. The CDR3 length is 15 residues.

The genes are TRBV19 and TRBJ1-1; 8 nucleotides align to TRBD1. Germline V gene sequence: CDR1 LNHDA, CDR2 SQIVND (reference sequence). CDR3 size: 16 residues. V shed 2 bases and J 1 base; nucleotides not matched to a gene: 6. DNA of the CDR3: TGTGCCAGTAGTATATACGGACAGGGAAGGAACACTGAAGCTTTCTTT. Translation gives CASSIYGQGRNTEAFF. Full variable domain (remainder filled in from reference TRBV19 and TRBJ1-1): DGGITQSPKYLFRKEGQNVTLSCEQNLNHDAMYWYRQDPGQGLRLIYYSQIVNDFQKGDIAEGYSVSREKKESFPLTVTSAQKNPTAFYLCASSIYGQGRNTEAFFGQGTRLTVV.

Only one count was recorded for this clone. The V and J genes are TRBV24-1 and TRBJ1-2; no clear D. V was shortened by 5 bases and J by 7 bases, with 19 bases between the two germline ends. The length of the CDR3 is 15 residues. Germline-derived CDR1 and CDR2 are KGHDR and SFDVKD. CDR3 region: CATSAPGSGGLGYTF. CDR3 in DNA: TGTGCCACCAGTGCTCCCGGGTCCGGAGGGCTTGGCTACACCTTC.

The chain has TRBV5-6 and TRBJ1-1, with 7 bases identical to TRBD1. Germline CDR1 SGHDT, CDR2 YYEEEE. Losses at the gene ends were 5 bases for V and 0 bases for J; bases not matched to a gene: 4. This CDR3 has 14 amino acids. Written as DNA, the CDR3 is TGTGCCAGCAGGAGGGGACAGTTGAACACTGAAGCTTTCTTT. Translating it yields CASRRGQLNTEAFF.

The CDR3: CASSLDQGGAGTEAFF. The DNA of the CDR3 is TGTGCCAGCAGCCTAGACCAGGGGGGCGCGGGCACTGAAGCTTTCTTT. The chain is built from TRBV7-3 and TRBJ1-1, with 7 bases matching TRBD1. Germline lookup yields CDR1 SGHTA and CDR2 FQGTGA. J lost 4 bases, V lost 5 bases, and 13 bases had no gene match. This CDR3 is built from 16 residues.

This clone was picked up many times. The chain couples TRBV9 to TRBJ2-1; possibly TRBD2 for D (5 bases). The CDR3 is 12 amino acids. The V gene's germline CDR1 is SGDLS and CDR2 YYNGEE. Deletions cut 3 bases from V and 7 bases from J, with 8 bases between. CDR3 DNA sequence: TGTGCCAGCAGCGGCCGGAGGAATGAGCAGTTCTTC. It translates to CASSGRRNEQFF. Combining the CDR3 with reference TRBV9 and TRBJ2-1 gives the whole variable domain DSGVTQTPKHLITATGQRVTLRCSPRSGDLSVYWYQQSLDQGLQFLIQYYNGEERAKGNILERFSAQQFPDLHSELNLSSLELGDSALYFCASSGRRNEQFFGPGTRLTVL.

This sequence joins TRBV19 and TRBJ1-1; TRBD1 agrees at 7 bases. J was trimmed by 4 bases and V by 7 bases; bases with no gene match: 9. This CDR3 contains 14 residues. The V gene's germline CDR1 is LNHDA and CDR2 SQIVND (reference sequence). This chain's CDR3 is CASNAGTVPTEAFF. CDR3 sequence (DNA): TGTGCCAGTAACGCCGGGACAGTCCCCACTGAAGCTTTCTTT. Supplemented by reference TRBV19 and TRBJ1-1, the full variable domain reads DGGITQSPKYLFRKEGQNVTLSCEQNLNHDAMYWYRQDPGQGLRLIYYSQIVNDFQKGDIAEGYSVSREKKESFPLTVTSAQKNPTAFYLCASNAGTVPTEAFFGQGTRLTVV.

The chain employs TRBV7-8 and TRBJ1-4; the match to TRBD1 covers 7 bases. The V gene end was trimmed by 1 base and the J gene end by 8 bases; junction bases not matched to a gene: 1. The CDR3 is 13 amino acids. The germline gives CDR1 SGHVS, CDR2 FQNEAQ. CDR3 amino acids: CASSLGRGEKLFF. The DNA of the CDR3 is TGTGCCAGCAGCTTAGGCAGGGGGGAAAAACTGTTTTTT.

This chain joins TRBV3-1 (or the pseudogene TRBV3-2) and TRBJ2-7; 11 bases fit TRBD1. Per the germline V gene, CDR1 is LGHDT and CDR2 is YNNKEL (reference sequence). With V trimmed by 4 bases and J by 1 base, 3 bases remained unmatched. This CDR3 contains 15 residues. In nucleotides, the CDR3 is TGTGCCAGCAGCCTCGGGACAGGGGGGTCCTACGAGCAGTACTTC. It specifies CASSLGTGGSYEQYF.

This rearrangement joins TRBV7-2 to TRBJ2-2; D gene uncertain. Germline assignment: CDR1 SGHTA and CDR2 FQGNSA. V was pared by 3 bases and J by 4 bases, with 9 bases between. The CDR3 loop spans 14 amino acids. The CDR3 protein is CASSFQPGTGELFF. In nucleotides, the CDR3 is TGTGCCAGCAGCTTTCAACCGGGCACCGGGGAGCTGTTTTTT.

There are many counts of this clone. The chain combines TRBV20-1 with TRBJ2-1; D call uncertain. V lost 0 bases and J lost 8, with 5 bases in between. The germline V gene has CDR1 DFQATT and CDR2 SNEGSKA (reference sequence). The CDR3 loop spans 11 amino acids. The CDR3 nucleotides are TGCAGTGCTAGAGAAGTGTATGAGCAGTTCTTC. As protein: CSAREVYEQFF.

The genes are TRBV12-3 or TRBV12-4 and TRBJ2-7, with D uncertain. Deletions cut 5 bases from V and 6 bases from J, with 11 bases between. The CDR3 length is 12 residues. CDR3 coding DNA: TGTGCCAGCAGTCTCCTGTCGGGCGAGCAGTACTTC. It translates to CASSLLSGEQYF.

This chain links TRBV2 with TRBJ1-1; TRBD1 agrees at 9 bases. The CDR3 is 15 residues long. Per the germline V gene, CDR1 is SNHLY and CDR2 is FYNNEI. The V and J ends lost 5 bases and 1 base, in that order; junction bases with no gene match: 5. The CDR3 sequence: CASSHPGQGNTEAFF. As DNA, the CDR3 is TGTGCCAGCAGTCACCCGGGACAGGGGAACACTGAAGCTTTCTTT.

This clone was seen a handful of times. CDR3 in DNA: TGTGCCAGCAGCTTAGATCTCCGGCTAGCGGGATCCGATACGCAGTATTTT. Its protein product is CASSLDLRLAGSDTQYF. The rearrangement uses TRBV11-3 and TRBJ2-3; 9 nucleotides match TRBD2. J gave up 6 bases and V 0 bases, and 10 bases lay outside the gene matches. The germline CDR1 and CDR2 sequences are SGHNT and YENEEA. The CDR3 is 17 residues long.

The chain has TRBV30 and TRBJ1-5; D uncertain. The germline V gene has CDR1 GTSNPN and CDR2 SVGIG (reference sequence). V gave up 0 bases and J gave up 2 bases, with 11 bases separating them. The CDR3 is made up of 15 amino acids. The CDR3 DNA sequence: TGTGCCTGGAGTGTGGGCTATGGGGGCAATCAGCCCCAGCATTTT. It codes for CAWSVGYGGNQPQHF.

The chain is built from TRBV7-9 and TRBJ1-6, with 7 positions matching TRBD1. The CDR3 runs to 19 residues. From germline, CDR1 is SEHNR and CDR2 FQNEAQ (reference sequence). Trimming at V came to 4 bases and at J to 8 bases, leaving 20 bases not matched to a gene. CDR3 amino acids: CASSSPEGRRDRADSPLHF. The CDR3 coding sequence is TGTGCCAGCAGCTCGCCGGAAGGCCGGAGAGACAGGGCGGATTCACCCCTCCACTTT.

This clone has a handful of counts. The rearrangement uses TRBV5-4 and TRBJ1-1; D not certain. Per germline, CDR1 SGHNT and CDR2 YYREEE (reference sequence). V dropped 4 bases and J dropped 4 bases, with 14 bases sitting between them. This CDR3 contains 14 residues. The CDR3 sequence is CASSPQVVGTEAFF. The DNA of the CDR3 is TGTGCCAGCAGCCCGCAGGTGGTGGGCACTGAAGCTTTCTTT.

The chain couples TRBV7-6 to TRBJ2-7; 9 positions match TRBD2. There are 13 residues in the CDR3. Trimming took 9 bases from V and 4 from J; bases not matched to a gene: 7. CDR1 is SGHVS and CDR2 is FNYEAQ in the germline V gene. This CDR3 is CARGREGMYEQYF. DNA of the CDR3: TGTGCCAGGGGGCGGGAGGGGATGTACGAGCAGTACTTC.

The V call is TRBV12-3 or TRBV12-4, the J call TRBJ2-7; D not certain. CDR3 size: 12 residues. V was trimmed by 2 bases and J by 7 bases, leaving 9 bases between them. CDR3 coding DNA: TGTGCCAGCAGTTTATCAGTAGGAGAGCAGTACTTC. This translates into CASSLSVGEQYF.